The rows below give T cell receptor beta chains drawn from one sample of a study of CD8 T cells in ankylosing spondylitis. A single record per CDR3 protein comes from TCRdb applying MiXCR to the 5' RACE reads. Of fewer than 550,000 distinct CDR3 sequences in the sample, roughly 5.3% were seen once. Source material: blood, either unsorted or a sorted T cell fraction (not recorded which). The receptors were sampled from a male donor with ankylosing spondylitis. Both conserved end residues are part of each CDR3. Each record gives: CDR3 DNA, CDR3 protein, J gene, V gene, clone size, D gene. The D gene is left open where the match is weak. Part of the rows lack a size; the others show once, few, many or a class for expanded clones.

TGTGCCAGCGGATACTCTGGGGCCAACGTCCTGACTTTC CASGYSGANVLTF TRBJ2-6 TRBV11-3 many NA
TGCAGTGCTAGAGAGGCTACAGGGGCGGGCTACGAGCAGTACTTC CSAREATGAGYEQYF TRBJ2-7 TRBV20-1 many TRBD1
TGCGCCAGCAGCCATCTACAGGGCGGGTCCTACAATGAGCAGTTCTTC CASSHLQGGSYNEQFF TRBJ2-1 TRBV4-3 NA NA
TGCAGTGCTAGCTTTGGGGGCGGGGAAGGGCTCTACGAGCAGTACTTC CSASFGGGEGLYEQYF TRBJ2-7 TRBV20-1 many NA
TGTGCCAGCAGTTCGAGACCGCTAGCGTATGAGCAGTTCTTC CASSSRPLAYEQFF TRBJ2-1 TRBV12-3/TRBV12-4 many NA
TGCAGCGTTGTAGCAGATCCCTACGAGCAGTACTTC CSVVADPYEQYF TRBJ2-7 TRBV29-1 many NA
TGCGCCAGCAGCCCGACCGTCGCAACTAATGAAAAACTGTTTTTT CASSPTVATNEKLFF TRBJ1-4 TRBV5-1 many NA
TGTGCCAGCAGTCCAAATAGCGGGGGGGGTTACGAGCAGTACTTC CASSPNSGGGYEQYF TRBJ2-7 TRBV6-1 NA TRBD2
TGCGCCAGCAGGGCTAGCGGGAGGGCCTCCAATGAGCAGTTCTTC CASRASGRASNEQFF TRBJ2-1 TRBV5-1 many TRBD2
TGCAGTGCTAGGGGGACAGGGGCCTATGGCTACACCTTC CSARGTGAYGYTF TRBJ1-2 TRBV20-1 many TRBD1
TGCAGCGCCCAAGGGACTAGCGGGAGTGAGTTGCAGTTCTTC CSAQGTSGSELQFF TRBJ2-1 TRBV29-1 many TRBD2
TGTGCCAGCAGTCGCAGGGGTGCGGCCTATGGCTACACCTTC CASSRRGAAYGYTF TRBJ1-2 TRBV12-3/TRBV12-4 many NA
TGTGCCAGCAGAGAGAACCTGGGGGACGGAGTACCCCTCCACTTT CASRENLGDGVPLHF TRBJ1-6 TRBV25-1 many NA
TGTGCCAGCAGCCATACAGGGGCCGTCTACGAGCAGTACTTC CASSHTGAVYEQYF TRBJ2-7 TRBV7-2 many TRBD1
TGCAGTGCCCTTAATTTGACACCTGGAAACTATGGCTACACCTTC CSALNLTPGNYGYTF TRBJ1-2 TRBV20-1 few NA
TGCGCCAGCAGCCAACGAATCGCAACAGGGGATCACCTCCACTTT CASSQRIATGDHLHF TRBJ1-6 TRBV4-3 many TRBD1
TGTGCCAGCAGTTTTCTCGGGCTTCATCAGCCCCAGCATTTT CASSFLGLHQPQHF TRBJ1-5 TRBV28 many NA
TGTGCCAGCAGCGGAAGGGACAGGGGGCAGAACACTGAAGCTTTCTTT CASSGRDRGQNTEAFF TRBJ1-1 TRBV7-9 many TRBD1
TGCGCCAGCAGCTTCGGGATTGCGGAGACCCAGTACTTC CASSFGIAETQYF TRBJ2-5 TRBV5-1 few NA
TGTGCCAGCAGTTACTTGGACAGGGGGGGAGGCGGGGAGCTGTTTTTT CASSYLDRGGGGELFF TRBJ2-2 TRBV6-5 many TRBD1
TGTGCCAGCAGCTTAGATACAGGGATCTACGAGCAGTACTTC CASSLDTGIYEQYF TRBJ2-7 TRBV7-2 many NA
TGCAGTGCTCCAAGACAGGACAACTATGGCTACACCTTC CSAPRQDNYGYTF TRBJ1-2 TRBV20-1 many NA